Below, 25 T cell receptor beta chains from the same sample are listed, as sequenced in a study of CD4 T cells in relation to SARS-CoV-2 and coronaviruses. This table comes from immunoSEQ multiplex PCR, and its TCRdb copy is limited to in-frame clones, with some not included. Of under 15,000 clones listed, roughly 71% were seen once; the top ten hold just over 7.5%. Before the COVID-19 pandemic, during about 2011-2019, CD4+ T cells were taken from unexposed donors. Isolation of CD4+ T cells took place after roughly nine days in culture. The antigens for these receptors are not known. Sequenced: CD4+ T cells from PBMCs, cultured in vitro. Every receptor here comes from a human donor in good health.

The chain is built from TRBV29-1 and TRBJ2-3; D possibly corresponds to TRBD2 (6 bases). Germline values: CDR1 SQVTM, CDR2 ANQGSEA. This CDR3 has 13 amino acids. V lost 6 bases to trimming and J lost 6 bases, with 16 bases between them. DNA for the CDR3: TGCAGCGTGCCCCTAGCGTGGGGGGATACGCAGTATTTT. It codes for CSVPLAWGDTQYF.

This sequence joins TRBV2 and TRBJ1-1, with a weak D call TRBD1 (6 bases). The CDR3 has 13 amino acids. The V and J ends lost 7 bases and 4 bases respectively, with 13 bases between them. Germline V gene sequence: CDR1 SNHLY, CDR2 FYNNEI. CDR3 region: CASNRDGGTEAFF. In nucleotides, the CDR3 is TGTGCCAGCAACAGGGATGGAGGCACTGAAGCTTTCTTT.

V usage is TRBV19 and J usage is TRBJ1-4, with a weak D call TRBD1 (6 bases). Trimming took off 3 bases at V and 8 bases at J, with 13 bases between the two ends. The CDR3 is made up of 14 amino acids. Looked up from germline, CDR1 is LNHDA and CDR2 is SQIVND (reference sequence). CDR3 DNA: TGTGCCAGTAGTATCAGGGGACGTGGGGAAAAACTGTTTTTT. Translating it yields CASSIRGRGEKLFF.

The rearrangement uses TRBV19 and TRBJ2-5; D is undetermined. The CDR3 length is 13 residues. Trimming left V 10 bases short and J 1 base short, with 13 bases between. Per germline, CDR1 LNHDA and CDR2 SQIVND (reference sequence). The CDR3 DNA sequence: TGTGCCACCGCCCCGGGCCCCCAAGAGACCCAGTACTTC. The encoded protein is CATAPGPQETQYF.

The chain combines TRBV18 with TRBJ2-3; D unresolved. Germline V CDR1 and CDR2: KGHSH, LQKENI. V was shortened by 1 base and J by 1 base, with 15 bases between the two germline ends. This CDR3 comprises 17 residues. Here the CDR3 DNA reads TGTGCCAGCTCACCACGGAGATCACCTAGTGGCACAGATACGCAGTATTTT. Residues: CASSPRRSPSGTDTQYF.

The V and J genes are TRBV7-9 and TRBJ2-2, with 8 bases lining up with TRBD1. Germline CDR1 SEHNR, CDR2 FQNEAQ (reference sequence). With V trimmed by 5 bases and J by 11 bases, 13 bases remained unmatched. The CDR3 totals 15 residues. The CDR3 nucleotides read TGTGCCAGCAGCCAAAAAGACCAGGGGGCGAGAGAGCTGTTTTTT. This translates into CASSQKDQGARELFF.

This clone was seen a handful of times. The chain joins TRBV10-1 to TRBJ1-5, with a weak D call TRBD1 (6 bases). CDR3 length equals 13 residues. V was shortened by 5 bases and J by 7 bases, with 12 bases between the two germline ends. Germline V gene data show CDR1 as WNHNN and CDR2 as SYGVQD (reference sequence). CDR3 bases: TGCGCCAGCAGTCAGGGGAAGGGGCAGCCCCAGCATTTT. Protein sequence: CASSQGKGQPQHF.

V usage is TRBV7-9 and J usage is TRBJ2-2; the D is unclear. V lost 2 bases, J lost 8 bases, and 6 bases lay in between. The germline V gene has CDR1 SEHNR and CDR2 FQNEAQ (reference sequence). This CDR3 has 12 amino acids. CDR3 in amino acids: CASSLLEGELFF. In DNA form, the CDR3 reads TGTGCCAGCAGCTTACTGGAAGGGGAGCTGTTTTTT.

The gene calls are TRBV6-5 and TRBJ2-5; D ambiguous. The germline V gene has CDR1 MNHEY and CDR2 SVGAGI. Trimming took off 2 bases at V and 2 bases at J, with 6 bases between the two ends. CDR3 length: 13 amino acids. The CDR3 DNA reads as TGTGCCAGCAGTTACATGGGACAAGAGACCCAGTACTTC. Translation: CASSYMGQETQYF.

The V call is TRBV4-2, the J call TRBJ2-1; 8 bases match TRBD2. Germline V gene sequence: CDR1 LGHNA, CDR2 YNFKEQ. This CDR3 comprises 16 residues. The V and J ends lost 3 bases and 3 bases, in that order; junction bases with no gene match: 7. In DNA, the CDR3 is TGTGCCAGCAGCCAGACCAGCGGGAGCGACTACAATGAGCAGTTCTTC. It translates to CASSQTSGSDYNEQFF.

This sequence joins TRBV7-9 and TRBJ1-3; 10 bases are a match to TRBD1. In germline, CDR1 is SEHNR, CDR2 FQNEAQ (reference sequence). V lost 3 bases to trimming and J lost 3 bases; unmatched junction nucleotides: 14. The CDR3 is 19 amino acids. This CDR3 is CASSFTANSGTGVGNTIYF. The CDR3 DNA reads TGTGCCAGCAGCTTTACCGCGAATTCCGGGACAGGGGTTGGAAACACCATATATTTT. The complete variable domain, with remaining parts taken from reference TRBV7-9 and TRBJ1-3, reads DTGVSQNPRHKITKRGQNVTFRCDPISEHNRLYWYRQTLGQGPEFLTYFQNEAQLEKSRLLSDRFSAERPKGSFSTLEIQRTEQGDSAMYLCASSFTANSGTGVGNTIYFGEGSWLTVV.

The chain links TRBV19 to TRBJ2-1; 7 bases line up with TRBD1. CDR3 length: 15 amino acids. Germline CDR1 LNHDA, CDR2 SQIVND (reference sequence). V shed 7 bases, J shed 3 bases, and the junction held 9 bases outside the gene matches. The CDR3, as DNA: TGTGCCAGTAACCACCTGGGGACAGACTACAATGAGCAGTTCTTC. Protein sequence: CASNHLGTDYNEQFF.

The chain combines TRBV3-1 (or the pseudogene TRBV3-2) with TRBJ2-1; 14 nucleotides align to TRBD2. The V segment lost 2 bases and the J segment 9 bases; nucleotides outside the gene matches: 3. Germline V gene sequence: CDR1 LGHDT, CDR2 YNNKEL (reference sequence). The CDR3 spans 15 residues. The CDR3 DNA sequence: TGTGCCAGCAGCCAACGACTAGCGGGAGGGCGTGAGCAGTTCTTC. This gives the protein CASSQRLAGGREQFF.

The rearrangement uses TRBV5-3 and TRBJ2-3, with 11 bases fitting TRBD2. TRBV5-3 is labeled an ORF, and its function is uncertain. The ends lost 3 bases at V and 2 bases at J; junction bases unmatched: 11. This CDR3 comprises 18 residues. Written as DNA, the CDR3 is TGTGCCAGAAGCTCACACAACCAACTAGCGGGAGTCACAGATACGCAGTATTTT. Amino acids: CARSSHNQLAGVTDTQYF.

The V and J genes are TRBV4-1 and TRBJ2-7, with 12 bases lining up with TRBD2. This CDR3 spans 16 amino acids. J was trimmed by 2 bases and V by 4 bases; bases with no gene match: 6. Germline CDR1 is MGHRA and CDR2 is YSYEKL. This chain's CDR3 is CASSLRTSGVPYEQYF. The CDR3 nucleotides are TGCGCCAGCAGCCTGAGGACTAGCGGGGTCCCCTACGAGCAGTACTTC.

V usage is TRBV5-1 and J usage is TRBJ1-2, with 11 bases that match TRBD1. V lost 1 base, J lost 7 bases, and 6 bases stayed unmatched. Germline assignment: CDR1 SGHRS and CDR2 YFSETQ. This CDR3 has 15 amino acids. DNA of the CDR3: TGCGCCAGCAGCTTGACGGGACAGGGGGAGGGTGGCTACACCTTC. Translation: CASSLTGQGEGGYTF.

The chain employs TRBV2 and TRBJ1-5; 7 positions agree with TRBD1. V shed 7 bases, J shed 4 bases, and the junction held 10 bases outside the gene matches. This CDR3 has 15 amino acids. Looked up from germline, CDR1 is SNHLY and CDR2 is FYNNEI. The CDR3 reads CASNERTGRNQPQHF. DNA for the CDR3: TGTGCCAGCAACGAAAGGACAGGCCGTAATCAGCCCCAGCATTTT.

This clone was seen only a few times. The J gene is TRBJ2-3, the V gene TRBV5-4; 11 bases match TRBD2. Germline CDR1 is SGHNT and CDR2 is YYREEE (reference sequence). J lost 6 bases, V lost 4 bases, and 7 bases had no gene match. The CDR3 length is 15 residues. CDR3: CASSRTSGGPDTQYF. CDR3 nucleotide sequence: TGTGCCAGCAGCAGAACTAGCGGGGGACCCGATACGCAGTATTTT.

The gene calls are TRBV7-8 and TRBJ2-7; D is undetermined. The CDR3 runs 12 residues. V lost 0 bases, J lost 5 bases, and 5 bases lay in between. Germline V gene lookup returns CDR1 SGHVS and CDR2 FQNEAQ. This CDR3 is CASSLAPNEQYF. CDR3 bases: TGTGCCAGCAGCTTAGCTCCCAACGAGCAGTACTTC.

The chain is built from TRBV2 and TRBJ2-7, with 7 bases fitting TRBD2. CDR1 SNHLY and CDR2 FYNNEI come from the germline V gene. This CDR3 comprises 13 residues. V lost 6 bases, J lost 3 bases, and 5 bases stayed unmatched. CDR3: CASRRERDYEQYF. Written as DNA, the CDR3 is TGTGCCAGCAGAAGGGAGCGGGACTACGAGCAGTACTTC.

This chain connects TRBV6-6 to TRBJ2-2; tentatively, D is TRBD1 (6 bases). Germline loops: CDR1 MNHNY, CDR2 SVGAGI (reference sequence). Trimming removed 4 bases from V and 1 base from J, with 10 bases in between. The CDR3 length is 15 residues. The CDR3 coding sequence is TGTGCCAGCAGTTCAGCACAGGGGAACACCGGGGAGCTGTTTTTT. It encodes CASSSAQGNTGELFF.

The rearrangement joins TRBV5-1 to TRBJ1-1, with D hard to call. The CDR3 totals 14 residues. V lost 2 bases and J lost 4, with 12 bases in between. The germline CDR1 and CDR2 sequences are SGHRS and YFSETQ. The CDR3 DNA follows: TGCGCCAGCAGCTTCACATGGGGTGGCACTGAAGCTTTCTTT. This encodes CASSFTWGGTEAFF.

The CDR3 loop reads CASISGGAPVAFF. For the CDR3, the DNA is TGTGCCAGCATCTCAGGGGGGGCCCCTGTGGCTTTCTTT. The chain couples TRBV7-3 to TRBJ1-1, with 7 bases fitting TRBD1. Per the germline V gene, CDR1 is SGHTA and CDR2 is FQGTGA. This CDR3 has 13 amino acids. Trimming removed 7 bases from V and 11 bases from J; junction bases left unmatched: 13.

This clone turned up a few times. V gene TRBV4-2 combines with J gene TRBJ2-7, with 15 nucleotides matching TRBD2. Germline V gene data show CDR1 as LGHNA and CDR2 as YNFKEQ. This CDR3 region has 19 residues. V was pared by 2 bases and J by 4 bases, with 12 bases of the junction left unmatched. CDR3 sequence: CASSQQAGLAGGAVYEQYF. As DNA, the CDR3 is TGTGCCAGCAGCCAACAGGCGGGACTAGCGGGAGGAGCTGTGTACGAGCAGTACTTC.

This clone was recorded a few times. The chain combines TRBV7-6 with TRBJ1-5; D is unclear. Germline V gene lookup returns CDR1 SGHVS and CDR2 FNYEAQ. With 4 bases removed from V and 3 bases from J, the gap between germline ends came to 19 bases. The CDR3 consists of 17 residues. The DNA of the CDR3 is TGTGCCAGCAGCTCGAGGGCCGATAGCCAGGACAATCAGCCCCAGCATTTT. This codes for CASSSRADSQDNQPQHF.